The 18 T cell receptor beta chains reported below all come from one sample, sequenced in a study of T cell responses to AZD1222 COVID-19 vaccine. Profiled with immunoSEQ multiplex PCR; TCRdb holds only in-frame clones, not every one. The sample lists around 110,000 clones, about 90% occurring once. The source material was peripheral blood, sampled 28 days after the second AZD1222 dose. These TCRs come from an adult who received the AZD1222 COVID-19 vaccine.

The chain has TRBV27 and TRBJ2-4; D is possibly TRBD1 (5 bases). V was shortened by 5 bases and J by 0 bases, with 17 bases between the two germline ends. There are 17 residues in the CDR3. In germline, CDR1 is MNHEY, CDR2 SMNVEV (reference sequence). The CDR3 loop reads CASSPPGLTGAKNIQYF. The CDR3 DNA reads TGTGCCAGCAGTCCGCCTGGCTTAACAGGAGCCAAAAACATTCAGTACTTC.

This clone was found a few times. The CDR3 DNA reads as TGTGCCAGCGTCCCCCTAGGAGGGGGGGCCTACGAGCAGTACTTC. Translating gives CASVPLGGGAYEQYF. The genes are TRBV7-9 and TRBJ2-7, with D possibly matching TRBD2 (7 bases). Trimming removed 8 bases from V and 2 bases from J, with 19 bases in between. Germline CDR1 reads SEHNR; CDR2 reads FQNEAQ (reference sequence). The CDR3 length is 15 residues.

About this clone: Distinct nucleotide sequences in the sample also encode this CDR3. The chain combines TRBV6-1 with TRBJ2-7; D ambiguous. The CDR3 runs to 14 residues. Trimming pared 1 base from V and 0 bases from J, leaving 7 bases between. Germline CDR1 is MNHNS and CDR2 is SASEGT. The CDR3: CASSEGGSSYEQYF. The DNA of the CDR3 is TGTGCCAGCAGTGAAGGCGGCAGCTCCTACGAGCAGTACTTC.

This chain connects TRBV7-9 to TRBJ1-2; D is ambiguous. CDR1 is SEHNR, CDR2 FQNEAQ, per germline (reference sequence). Trimming left V 3 bases short and J 1 base short, with 12 bases between. The CDR3 runs to 15 residues. Here the CDR3 reads CASSFAPGSNYGYTF. The DNA of the CDR3 is TGTGCCAGCAGCTTCGCCCCCGGCAGTAACTATGGCTACACCTTC. The whole variable domain, filled in from reference TRBV7-9 and TRBJ1-2, reads DTGVSQNPRHKITKRGQNVTFRCDPISEHNRLYWYRQTLGQGPEFLTYFQNEAQLEKSRLLSDRFSAERPKGSFSTLEIQRTEQGDSAMYLCASSFAPGSNYGYTFGSGTRLTVV.

V usage is TRBV27 and J usage is TRBJ1-5; D might be TRBD1 (5 bases). V dropped 4 bases and J dropped 9 bases, with 22 bases sitting between them. Germline CDR1 MNHEY, CDR2 SMNVEV (reference sequence). This CDR3 contains 16 residues. As DNA, the CDR3 is TGTGCCAGCAGTTCCGCCTCCACAGGTGGGGGGGGGCCCCAGCATTTT. Protein sequence: CASSSASTGGGGPQHF.

The rearrangement links TRBV6-4 to TRBJ2-1; 10 nucleotides match TRBD2. J lost 4 bases, V lost 6 bases, and 3 bases had no gene match. CDR3 length: 14 amino acids. Germline V CDR1 and CDR2: MRHNA, SNTAGT. In DNA, the CDR3 is TGTGCCAGCAGGCCAGCGGGGGGGTACAATGAGCAGTTCTTC. This gives the protein CASRPAGGYNEQFF.

This sequence joins TRBV18 and TRBJ1-1; D remains unclear. This CDR3 has 14 amino acids. V lost 3 bases, J lost 0 bases, and 8 bases lay in between. Germline assignment: CDR1 KGHSH and CDR2 LQKENI. The CDR3 here is CASSPARLNTEAFF. The CDR3 DNA follows: TGTGCCAGCTCACCCGCACGCTTGAACACTGAAGCTTTCTTT.

V usage is TRBV20-1 and J usage is TRBJ1-2; D unresolved. Trimming cost V 0 bases and J 5 bases, with 1 base left between them. CDR3 size: 10 residues. CDR1 and CDR2 (germline): DFQATT, SNEGSKA (reference sequence). The CDR3 region is CSARDYGYTF. CDR3 nucleotides: TGCAGTGCTAGAGATTATGGCTACACCTTC.

The rearrangement joins TRBV7-9 to TRBJ1-5, with D perhaps TRBD1 (5 bases). CDR3 length: 16 residues. Germline CDR1 and CDR2: SEHNR and FQNEAQ (reference sequence). V was trimmed by 5 bases and J by 2 bases, leaving 16 bases between them. The CDR3 nucleotides are TGTGCCAGCAGCGGCGGGACCCCTCAGGGCAATCAGCCCCAGCATTTT. Its translation: CASSGGTPQGNQPQHF.

This chain joins TRBV5-4 and TRBJ2-5, with D perhaps matching TRBD2 (5 bases). The germline V and J ends were trimmed by 0 bases and 4 bases, with 10 bases remaining between them. The germline gives CDR1 SGHNT, CDR2 YYREEE (reference sequence). The CDR3 consists of 14 residues. The CDR3 loop is CASSLGLARETQYF. Here the CDR3 DNA reads TGTGCCAGCAGCTTGGGGCTAGCAAGAGAGACCCAGTACTTC.

This chain connects TRBV5-4 to TRBJ2-5; 11 nucleotides align to TRBD2. Germline-derived CDR1 and CDR2 are SGHNT and YYREEE (reference sequence). The CDR3 has 16 amino acids. The V segment lost 0 bases and the J segment 3 bases; nucleotides outside the gene matches: 4. The CDR3 coding sequence is TGTGCCAGCAGCTTGGCCGGGACTAGCGGCAAAGAGACCCAGTACTTC. Amino acid sequence: CASSLAGTSGKETQYF.

The rearrangement links TRBV6-1 to TRBJ2-7; 10 nucleotides line up with TRBD2. Germline V gives CDR1 MNHNS, CDR2 SASEGT. The CDR3 is 16 residues long. Trimming cost V 1 base and J 1 base; bases outside gene matches: 4. As DNA, the CDR3 is TGTGCCAGCAGTGAAGTCCTAGCGGGAGCGTCCTACGAGCAGTACTTC. Protein product: CASSEVLAGASYEQYF.

This clone was seen a single time. This rearrangement joins TRBV13 to TRBJ1-3; D unclear. V lost 2 bases, J lost 4 bases, and 9 bases lay in between. CDR3 size: 14 residues. Germline V gene data show CDR1 as PRHDT and CDR2 as FYEKMQ (reference sequence). The CDR3 loop is CASSLRESGNTIYF. In DNA form, the CDR3 reads TGTGCCAGCAGCTTACGGGAGTCCGGAAACACCATATATTTT.

The CDR3: CASSLTGPSSYNSPLHF. The CDR3 DNA reads as TGCGCCAGCAGCCTCACAGGCCCGAGCTCCTATAATTCACCCCTCCACTTT. V usage is TRBV4-3 and J usage is TRBJ1-6, with a tentative D call TRBD1 (5 bases). This CDR3 contains 17 residues. CDR1 is LGHNA and CDR2 is YSLEER in the germline V gene. V lost 4 bases, J lost 0 bases, and 13 bases lay in between.

The V gene is TRBV12-3 or TRBV12-4, the J gene TRBJ2-7; a possible D gene is TRBD1 (5 bases). V lost 5 bases, J lost 6 bases, and 11 bases lay in between. This CDR3 has 12 residues. The CDR3 loop is CASSRQLTEQYF. In nucleotides, the CDR3 is TGTGCCAGCAGTCGACAGCTTACCGAGCAGTACTTC.

This chain connects TRBV5-6 to TRBJ2-7, with unresolved D. V was clipped by 4 bases and J by 0 bases, with 8 bases between them. CDR3 length: 13 amino acids. CDR1 and CDR2 from the germline V gene are SGHDT and YYEEEE. CDR3 loop: CASSPYSSYEQYF. CDR3 sequence (DNA): TGTGCCAGCAGCCCGTACTCCTCCTACGAGCAGTACTTC.

This rearrangement joins TRBV7-9 to TRBJ1-2; D is unclear. Germline V gives CDR1 SEHNR, CDR2 FQNEAQ (reference sequence). CDR3 size: 13 residues. The V gene lost 5 bases and the J gene lost 6 bases, with 13 bases spanning the gap. CDR3 region: CASSLAAVDGYTF. The CDR3 DNA is TGTGCCAGCAGCCTTGCGGCTGTTGATGGCTACACCTTC.

The chain has TRBV2 and TRBJ2-1; 8 positions agree with TRBD2. This CDR3 contains 15 residues. Germline CDR1 is SNHLY and CDR2 is FYNNEI. V trimming: 5 bases; J trimming: 9 bases; junction bases outside the gene matches: 12. CDR3 sequence (DNA): TGTGCCAGCAGTCCGAGCGGGAGTCCTCTGTTTGAGCAGTTCTTC. Protein product: CASSPSGSPLFEQFF.